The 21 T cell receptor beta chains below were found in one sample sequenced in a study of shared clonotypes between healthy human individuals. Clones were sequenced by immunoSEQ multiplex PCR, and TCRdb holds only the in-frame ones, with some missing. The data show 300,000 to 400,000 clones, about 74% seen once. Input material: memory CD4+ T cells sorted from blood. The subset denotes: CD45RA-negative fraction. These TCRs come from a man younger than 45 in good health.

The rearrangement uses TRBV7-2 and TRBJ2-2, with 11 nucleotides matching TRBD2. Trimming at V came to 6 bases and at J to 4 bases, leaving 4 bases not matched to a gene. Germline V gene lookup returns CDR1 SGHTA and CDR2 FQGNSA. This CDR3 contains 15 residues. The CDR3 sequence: CASSTSGSRTGELFF. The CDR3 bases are TGTGCCAGCAGTACTAGCGGGAGTCGCACCGGGGAGCTGTTTTTT.

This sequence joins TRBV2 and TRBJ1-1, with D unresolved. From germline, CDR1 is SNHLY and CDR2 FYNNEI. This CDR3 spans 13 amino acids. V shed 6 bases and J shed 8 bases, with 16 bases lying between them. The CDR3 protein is CASRAPVMIEAFF. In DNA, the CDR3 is TGTGCCAGCAGAGCCCCGGTCATGATAGAAGCTTTCTTT.

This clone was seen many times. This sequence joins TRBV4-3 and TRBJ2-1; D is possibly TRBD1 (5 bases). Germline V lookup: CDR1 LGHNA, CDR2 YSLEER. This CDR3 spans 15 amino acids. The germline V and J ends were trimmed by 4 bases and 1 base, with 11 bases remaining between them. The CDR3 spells CASSPDSYSYNEQFF. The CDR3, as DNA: TGCGCCAGCAGCCCCGACAGTTATTCCTACAATGAGCAGTTCTTC.

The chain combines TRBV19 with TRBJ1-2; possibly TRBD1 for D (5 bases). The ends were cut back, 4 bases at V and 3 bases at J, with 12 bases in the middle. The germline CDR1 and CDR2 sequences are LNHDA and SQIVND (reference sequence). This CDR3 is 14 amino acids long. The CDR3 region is CASSKSGRDYGYTF. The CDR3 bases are TGTGCCAGTAGTAAGTCGGGCAGGGACTATGGCTACACCTTC.

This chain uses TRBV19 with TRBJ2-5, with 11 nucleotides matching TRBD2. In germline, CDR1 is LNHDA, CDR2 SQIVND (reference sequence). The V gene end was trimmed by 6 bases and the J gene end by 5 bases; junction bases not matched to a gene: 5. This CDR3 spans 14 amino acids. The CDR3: CASRKLAGDETQYF. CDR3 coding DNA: TGTGCCAGTAGGAAACTAGCGGGAGATGAGACCCAGTACTTC.

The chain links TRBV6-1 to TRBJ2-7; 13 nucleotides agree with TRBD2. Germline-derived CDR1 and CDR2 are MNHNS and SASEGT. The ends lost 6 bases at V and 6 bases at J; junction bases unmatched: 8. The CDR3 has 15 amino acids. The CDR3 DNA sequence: TGTGCCAGCAGGGATACTAGCGGGAGGGTCGTCGAGCAGTACTTC. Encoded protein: CASRDTSGRVVEQYF.

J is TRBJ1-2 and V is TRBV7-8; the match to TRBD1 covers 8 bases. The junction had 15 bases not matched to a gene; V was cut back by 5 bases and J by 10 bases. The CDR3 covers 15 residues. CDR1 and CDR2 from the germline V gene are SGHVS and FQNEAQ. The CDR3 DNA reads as TGTGCCAGCAGCCCTCGGAGGACAGGGAGTGGCGACTACACCTTC. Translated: CASSPRRTGSGDYTF.

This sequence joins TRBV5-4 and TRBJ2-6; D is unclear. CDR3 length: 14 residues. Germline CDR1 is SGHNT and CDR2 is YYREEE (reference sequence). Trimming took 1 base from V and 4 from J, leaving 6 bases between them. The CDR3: CASSLRLGANVLTF. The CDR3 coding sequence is TGTGCCAGCAGCTTGAGACTCGGGGCCAACGTCCTGACTTTC.

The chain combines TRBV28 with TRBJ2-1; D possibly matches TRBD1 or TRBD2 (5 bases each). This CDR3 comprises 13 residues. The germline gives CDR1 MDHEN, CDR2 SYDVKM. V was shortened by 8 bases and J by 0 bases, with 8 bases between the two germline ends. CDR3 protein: CASRGSSYNEQFF. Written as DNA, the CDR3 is TGTGCCAGCCGGGGCAGCTCCTACAATGAGCAGTTCTTC. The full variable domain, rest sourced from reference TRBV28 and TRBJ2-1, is DVKVTQSSRYLVKRTGEKVFLECVQDMDHENMFWYRQDPGLGLRLIYFSYDVKMKEKGDIPEGYSVSREKKERFSLILESASTNQTSMYLCASRGSSYNEQFFGPGTRLTVL.

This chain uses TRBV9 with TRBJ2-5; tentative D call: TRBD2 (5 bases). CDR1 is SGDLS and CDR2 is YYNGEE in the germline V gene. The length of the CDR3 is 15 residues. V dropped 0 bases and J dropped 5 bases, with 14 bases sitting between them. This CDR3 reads CASSVDADRGETQYF. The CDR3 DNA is TGTGCCAGCAGCGTAGATGCGGACCGAGGGGAGACCCAGTACTTC.

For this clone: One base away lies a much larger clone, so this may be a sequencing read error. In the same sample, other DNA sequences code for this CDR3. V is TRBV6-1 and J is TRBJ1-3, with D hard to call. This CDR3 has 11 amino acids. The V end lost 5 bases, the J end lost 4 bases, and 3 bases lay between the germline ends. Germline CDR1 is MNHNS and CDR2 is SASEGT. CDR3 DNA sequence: TGTGCCAGCAGTCTAGGAAACACCATATATTTT. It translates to CASSLGNTIYF.

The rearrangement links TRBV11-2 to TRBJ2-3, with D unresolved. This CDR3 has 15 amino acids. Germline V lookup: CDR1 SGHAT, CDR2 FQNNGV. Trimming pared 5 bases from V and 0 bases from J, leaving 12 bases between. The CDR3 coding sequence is TGTGCCAGCAGCATAAATGTGGCCAGCACAGATACGCAGTATTTT. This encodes CASSINVASTDTQYF.

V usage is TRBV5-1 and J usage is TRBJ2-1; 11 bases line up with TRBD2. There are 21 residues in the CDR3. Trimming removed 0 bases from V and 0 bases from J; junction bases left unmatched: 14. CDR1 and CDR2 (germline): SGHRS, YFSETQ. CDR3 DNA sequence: TGCGCCAGCAGCTTGGCCACTCCGGGACTAGCGGCATTGAGCTCCTACAATGAGCAGTTCTTC. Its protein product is CASSLATPGLAALSSYNEQFF.

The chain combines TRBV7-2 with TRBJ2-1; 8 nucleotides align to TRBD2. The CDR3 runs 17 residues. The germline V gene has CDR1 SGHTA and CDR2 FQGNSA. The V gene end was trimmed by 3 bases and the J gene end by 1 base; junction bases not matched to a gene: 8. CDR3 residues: CASSFPESGGSYNEQFF. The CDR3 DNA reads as TGTGCCAGCAGCTTCCCCGAGTCGGGAGGGTCCTACAATGAGCAGTTCTTC.

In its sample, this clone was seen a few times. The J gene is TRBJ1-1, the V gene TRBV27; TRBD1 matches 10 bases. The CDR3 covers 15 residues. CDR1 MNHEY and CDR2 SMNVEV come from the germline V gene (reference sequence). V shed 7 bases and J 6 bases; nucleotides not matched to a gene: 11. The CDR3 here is CASNLPGQGMSEAFF. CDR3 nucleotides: TGTGCCAGCAACCTCCCGGGACAGGGGATGTCTGAAGCTTTCTTT.

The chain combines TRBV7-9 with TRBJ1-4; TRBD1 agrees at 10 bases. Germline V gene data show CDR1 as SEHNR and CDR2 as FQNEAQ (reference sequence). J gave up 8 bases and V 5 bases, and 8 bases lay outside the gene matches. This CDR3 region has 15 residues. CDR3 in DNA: TGTGCCAGCAGCCTACTGACAGGGGGCGCGGAAAAACTGTTTTTT. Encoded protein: CASSLLTGGAEKLFF.

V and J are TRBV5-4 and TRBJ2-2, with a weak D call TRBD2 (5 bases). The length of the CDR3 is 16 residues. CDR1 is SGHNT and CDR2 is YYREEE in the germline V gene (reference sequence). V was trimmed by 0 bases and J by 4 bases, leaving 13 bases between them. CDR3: CASSLASTRSTGELFF. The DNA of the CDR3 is TGTGCCAGCAGCTTGGCCAGTACTAGATCCACCGGGGAGCTGTTTTTT.

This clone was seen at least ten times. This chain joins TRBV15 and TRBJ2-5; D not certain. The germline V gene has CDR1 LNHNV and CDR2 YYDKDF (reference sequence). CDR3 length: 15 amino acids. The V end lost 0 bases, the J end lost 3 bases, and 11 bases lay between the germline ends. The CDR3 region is CATSREGTHKETQYF. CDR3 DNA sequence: TGTGCCACCAGCAGAGAAGGAACCCATAAAGAGACCCAGTACTTC. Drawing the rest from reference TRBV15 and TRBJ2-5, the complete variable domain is DAMVIQNPRYQVTQFGKPVTLSCSQTLNHNVMYWYQQKSSQAPKLLFHYYDKDFNNEADTPDNFQSRRPNTSFCFLDIRSPGLGDTAMYLCATSREGTHKETQYFGPGTRLLVL.

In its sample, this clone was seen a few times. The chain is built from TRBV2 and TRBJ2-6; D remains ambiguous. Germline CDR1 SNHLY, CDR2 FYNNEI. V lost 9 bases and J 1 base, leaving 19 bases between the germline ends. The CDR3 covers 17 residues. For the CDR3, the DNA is TGTGCCAGTAGGTCACTTGGACGTAAGTCTGGGGCCAACGTCCTGACTTTC. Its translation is CASRSLGRKSGANVLTF.

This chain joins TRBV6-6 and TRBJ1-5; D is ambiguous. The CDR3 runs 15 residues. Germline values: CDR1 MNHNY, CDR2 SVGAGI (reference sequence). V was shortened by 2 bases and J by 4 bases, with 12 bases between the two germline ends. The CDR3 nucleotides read TGTGCCAGCAGTTACACGCAGTCGGGGAATCAGCCCCAGCATTTT. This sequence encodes CASSYTQSGNQPQHF.

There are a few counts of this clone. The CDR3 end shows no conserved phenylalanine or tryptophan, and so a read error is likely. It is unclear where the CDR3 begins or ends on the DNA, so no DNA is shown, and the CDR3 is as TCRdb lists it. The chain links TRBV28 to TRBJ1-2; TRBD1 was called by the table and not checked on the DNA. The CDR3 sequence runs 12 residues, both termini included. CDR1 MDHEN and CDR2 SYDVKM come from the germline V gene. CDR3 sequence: CASRGGQPSAFL.